The 12 T cell receptor beta chains below were found in one sample sequenced in a study of cytomegalovirus exposure and HLA in healthy donors. 60 Vbeta and 13 Jbeta primers were used in PCR. Only in-frame clones appear in the TCRdb table, and some are missing; sequencing was by immunoSEQ multiplex PCR. Of tens of thousands of clones in the sample, nearly 80% were seen once. The sequenced sample was PBMCs. These receptors were collected from a woman aged 35 to 49 in good health and CMV-seronegative.

The chain links TRBV7-6 to TRBJ1-4, with 8 positions matching TRBD1. CDR1 and CDR2 from the germline V gene are SGHVS and FNYEAQ. The CDR3 runs 14 residues. The V segment lost 6 bases and the J segment 5 bases; nucleotides outside the gene matches: 5. CDR3 amino acids: CASSTQGGNEKLFF. In DNA form, the CDR3 reads TGTGCCAGCAGTACACAGGGGGGAAATGAAAAACTGTTTTTT.

As to this clone: This may be a read error, as it is one base from a much larger clone. The J gene is TRBJ2-1, the V gene TRBV9; D is ambiguous. Germline CDR1 and CDR2: SGDLS and YYNGEE. The CDR3 length is 12 residues. Trimming cost V 4 bases and J 3 bases, with 5 bases left between them. The CDR3 nucleotides are TGTGCCAGCAGCCCAGGCTACAATGAGCAGTTCTTC. Translation: CASSPGYNEQFF.

This clone was counted between two and nine times. The chain recombines TRBV5-8 with TRBJ2-1; 10 bases fit TRBD1. With 3 bases clipped from V and 6 bases from J, the junction kept 6 bases outside the gene matches. This CDR3 comprises 15 residues. Germline lookup yields CDR1 SGHTS and CDR2 YDEGEE. The CDR3, as DNA: TGTGCCAGCAGCTCTGGGGGACAGGGGAGCAATGAGCAGTTCTTC. Protein: CASSSGGQGSNEQFF. The whole variable domain, remainder taken from reference TRBV5-8 and TRBJ2-1, is EAGVTQSPTHLIKTRGQQATLRCSPISGHTSVYWYQQALGLGLQFLLWYDEGEERNRGNFPPRFSGRQFPNYSSELNVNALELEDSALYLCASSSGGQGSNEQFFGPGTRLTVL.

The chain combines TRBV19 with TRBJ1-5; 9 nucleotides line up with TRBD1. V shed 6 bases and J 1 base; nucleotides not matched to a gene: 10. Germline V lookup: CDR1 LNHDA, CDR2 SQIVND (reference sequence). The CDR3 runs to 17 residues. The CDR3 here is CASSLLGTGTSNQPQHF. Written as DNA, the CDR3 is TGTGCCAGTAGCTTATTGGGGACAGGGACCAGCAATCAGCCCCAGCATTTT.

CDR3 in DNA: TGTGCCAGCAGTTTATTCGGGAACACTGAAGCTTTCTTT. It yields the protein CASSLFGNTEAFF. This sequence joins TRBV27 and TRBJ1-1; D is uncertain. The V end lost 1 base, the J end lost 1 base, and 4 bases lay between the germline ends. The CDR3 is 13 amino acids. Germline lookup yields CDR1 MNHEY and CDR2 SMNVEV (reference sequence).

This chain links TRBV15 with TRBJ2-1; tentatively, D is TRBD2 (5 bases). The V end lost 1 base, the J end lost 5 bases, and 12 bases lay between the germline ends. The CDR3 extends over 15 amino acids. The germline V gene encodes CDR1 LNHNV and CDR2 YYDKDF (reference sequence). DNA of the CDR3: TGTGCCACCAGCAGAGCGGGATCTGGCAACAATGAGCAGTTCTTC. Amino acids: CATSRAGSGNNEQFF.

The chain recombines TRBV7-2 with TRBJ2-1; D unresolved. In germline, CDR1 is SGHTA, CDR2 FQGNSA. This CDR3 is built from 15 residues. With 0 bases removed from V and 7 bases from J, the gap between germline ends came to 13 bases. CDR3 coding DNA: TGTGCCAGCAGCTTAGCAAGTATGCCTCTAAATGAGCAGTTCTTC. Translated, it gives CASSLASMPLNEQFF. Variable domain in full (rest from reference TRBV7-2 and TRBJ2-1): GAGVSQSPSNKVTEKGKDVELRCDPISGHTALYWYRQSLGQGLEFLIYFQGNSAPDKSGLPSDRFSAERTGGSVSTLTIQRTQQEDSAVYLCASSLASMPLNEQFFGPGTRLTVL.

The chain combines TRBV25-1 with TRBJ1-5; 9 bases are a match to TRBD1. The V gene's germline CDR1 is MGHDK and CDR2 SYGVNS. This CDR3 is 16 amino acids long. The trim removed 6 bases at V and 4 bases at J, leaving 10 bases unmatched. For the CDR3, the DNA is TGTGCCAGCAGGGGCACAGGGGGCATTGGTAATCAGCCCCAGCATTTT. It encodes CASRGTGGIGNQPQHF.

This clone was observed a few times. This sequence joins TRBV5-5 and TRBJ1-5, with 11 bases fitting TRBD1. The CDR3 runs to 18 residues. Germline V gene data show CDR1 as SGHKS and CDR2 as YYEKEE (reference sequence). The trim removed 5 bases at V and 0 bases at J, leaving 10 bases unmatched. The DNA of the CDR3 is TGTGCCAGCAGTTCGGACAGGGGGCATGGGAGTAGCAATCAGCCCCAGCATTTT. Encoded protein: CASSSDRGHGSSNQPQHF.

The rearrangement uses TRBV6-1 and TRBJ2-7; TRBD1 agrees at 8 bases. The germline CDR1 and CDR2 sequences are MNHNS and SASEGT. Germline trimming cut 5 bases from V and 9 bases from J; bases unmatched to any gene: 12. CDR3 length: 14 residues. CDR3 coding DNA: TGTGCCAGCAGTACGGACAGGGTTTTTTTTGGGCAGTACTTC. It codes for CASSTDRVFFGQYF.

This clone was found once. This sequence joins TRBV29-1 and TRBJ2-3; 10 bases map to TRBD2. Germline V CDR1 and CDR2: SQVTM, ANQGSEA. Germline trimming cut 6 bases from V and 5 bases from J; bases unmatched to any gene: 5. This CDR3 has 13 amino acids. This chain's CDR3 is CSVCLAGEDTQYF. The CDR3 bases are TGCAGCGTCTGCCTAGCGGGAGAAGATACGCAGTATTTT.

V usage is TRBV5-6 and J usage is TRBJ2-7, with 9 bases aligning to TRBD2. Looked up from germline, CDR1 is SGHDT and CDR2 is YYEEEE. The trim removed 2 bases at V and 1 base at J, leaving 7 bases unmatched. CDR3 length: 16 residues. CDR3: CASSFRGSGRSYEQYF. For the CDR3, the DNA is TGTGCCAGCAGCTTTAGGGGTAGCGGGAGATCCTACGAGCAGTACTTC. Full variable domain (missing parts from reference TRBV5-6 and TRBJ2-7): DAGVTQSPTHLIKTRGQQVTLRCSPKSGHDTVSWYQQALGQGPQFIFQYYEEEERQRGNFPDRFSGHQFPNYSSELNVNALLLGDSALYLCASSFRGSGRSYEQYFGPGTRLTVT.